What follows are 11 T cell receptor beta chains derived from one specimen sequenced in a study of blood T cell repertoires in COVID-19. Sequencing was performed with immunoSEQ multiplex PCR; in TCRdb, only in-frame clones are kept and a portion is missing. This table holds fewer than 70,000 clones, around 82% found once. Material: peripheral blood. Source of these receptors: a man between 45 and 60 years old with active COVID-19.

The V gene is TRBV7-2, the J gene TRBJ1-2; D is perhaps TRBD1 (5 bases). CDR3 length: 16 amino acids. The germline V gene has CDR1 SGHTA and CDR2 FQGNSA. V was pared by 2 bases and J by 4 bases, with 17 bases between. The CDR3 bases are TGTGCCAGCAGCTTATACAGGACGAGCGTGAGCTATGGCTACACCTTC. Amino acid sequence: CASSLYRTSVSYGYTF.

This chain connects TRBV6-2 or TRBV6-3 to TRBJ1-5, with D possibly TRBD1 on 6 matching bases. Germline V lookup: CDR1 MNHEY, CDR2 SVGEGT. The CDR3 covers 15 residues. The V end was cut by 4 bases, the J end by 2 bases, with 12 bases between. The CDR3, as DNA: TGTGCCAGCAGTTCCTACAGGGTCGGCAATCAGCCCCAGCATTTT. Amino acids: CASSSYRVGNQPQHF.

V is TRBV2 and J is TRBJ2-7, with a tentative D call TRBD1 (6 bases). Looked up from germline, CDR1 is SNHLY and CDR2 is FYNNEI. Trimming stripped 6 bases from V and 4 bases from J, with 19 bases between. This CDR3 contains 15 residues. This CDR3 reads CASRSVGGPLYEQYF. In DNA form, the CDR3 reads TGTGCCAGCAGGTCGGTAGGGGGACCCCTTTACGAGCAGTACTTC.

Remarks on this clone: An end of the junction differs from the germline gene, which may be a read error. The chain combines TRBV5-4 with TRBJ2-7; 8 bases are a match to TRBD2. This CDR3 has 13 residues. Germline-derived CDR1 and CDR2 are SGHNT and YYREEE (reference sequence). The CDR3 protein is CASSLDGLADLFF. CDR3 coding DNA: TGTGCCAGCAGCTTGGACGGACTAGCAGACCTGTTCTTC.

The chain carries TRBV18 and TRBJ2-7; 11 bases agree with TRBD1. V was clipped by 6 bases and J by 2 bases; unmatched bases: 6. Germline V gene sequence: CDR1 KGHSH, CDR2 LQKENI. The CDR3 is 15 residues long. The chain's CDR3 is CASSPGTGGTYEQYF. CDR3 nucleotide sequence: TGTGCCAGCTCCCCCGGGACAGGGGGTACCTACGAGCAGTACTTC.

The CDR3 region has the DNA TGTGCCAGCTCACCGACCGGACAGGGAGGCTCCGGCTACACCTTC. Translating gives CASSPTGQGGSGYTF. The chain combines TRBV18 with TRBJ1-2; 8 bases line up with TRBD1. The CDR3 length is 15 residues. V was clipped by 3 bases and J by 8 bases; unmatched bases: 11. Germline CDR1 is KGHSH and CDR2 is LQKENI.

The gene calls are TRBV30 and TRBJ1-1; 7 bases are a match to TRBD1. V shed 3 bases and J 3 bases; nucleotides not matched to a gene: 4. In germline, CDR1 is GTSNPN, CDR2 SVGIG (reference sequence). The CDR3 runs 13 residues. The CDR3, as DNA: TGTGCCTGGAGAATGACAGGGTACACTGAAGCTTTCTTT. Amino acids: CAWRMTGYTEAFF.

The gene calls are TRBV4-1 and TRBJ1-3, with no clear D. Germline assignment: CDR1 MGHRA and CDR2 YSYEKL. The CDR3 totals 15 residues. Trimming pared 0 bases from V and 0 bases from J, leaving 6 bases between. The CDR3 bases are TGCGCCAGCAGCCAAGATCCAGGCTCTGGAAACACCATATATTTT. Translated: CASSQDPGSGNTIYF.

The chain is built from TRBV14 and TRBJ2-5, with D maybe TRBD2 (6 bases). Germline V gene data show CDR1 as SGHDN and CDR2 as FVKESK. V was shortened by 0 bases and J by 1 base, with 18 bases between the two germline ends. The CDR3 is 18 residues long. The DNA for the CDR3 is TGTGCCAGCAGCCAAGATAAGTTCGGGGGAGGCGTCCAAGAGACCCAGTACTTC. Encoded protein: CASSQDKFGGGVQETQYF.

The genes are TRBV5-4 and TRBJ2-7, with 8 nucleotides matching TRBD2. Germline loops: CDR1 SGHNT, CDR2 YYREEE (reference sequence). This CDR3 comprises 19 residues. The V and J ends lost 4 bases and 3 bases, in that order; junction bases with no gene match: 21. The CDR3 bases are TGTGCCAGCAGCCTGTGGGGGCGACCTCTAGCGGGCCGCGACTACGAGCAGTACTTC. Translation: CASSLWGRPLAGRDYEQYF. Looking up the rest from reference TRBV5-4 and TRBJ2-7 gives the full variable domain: ETGVTQSPTHLIKTRGQQVTLRCSSQSGHNTVSWYQQALGQGPQFIFQYYREEENGRGNFPPRFSGLQFPNYSSELNVNALELDDSALYLCASSLWGRPLAGRDYEQYFGPGTRLTVT.

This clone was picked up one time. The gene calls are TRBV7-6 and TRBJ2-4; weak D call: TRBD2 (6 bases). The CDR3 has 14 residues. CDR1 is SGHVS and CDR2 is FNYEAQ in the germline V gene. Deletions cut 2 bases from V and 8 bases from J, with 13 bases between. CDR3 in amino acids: CASSLNGGTDIQYF. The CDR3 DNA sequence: TGTGCCAGCAGCTTAAATGGAGGGACTGACATTCAGTACTTC.